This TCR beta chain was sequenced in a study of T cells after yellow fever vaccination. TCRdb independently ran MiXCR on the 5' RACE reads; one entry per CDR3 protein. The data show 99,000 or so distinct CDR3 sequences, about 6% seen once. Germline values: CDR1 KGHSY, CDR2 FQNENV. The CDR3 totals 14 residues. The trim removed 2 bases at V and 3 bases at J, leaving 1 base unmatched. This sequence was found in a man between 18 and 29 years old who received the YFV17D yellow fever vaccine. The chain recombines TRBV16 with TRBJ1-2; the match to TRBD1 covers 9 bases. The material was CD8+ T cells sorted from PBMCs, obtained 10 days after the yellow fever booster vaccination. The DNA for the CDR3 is TGTGCCAGCAGCCAAGGACAGGGGCACTATGGCTACACCTTC. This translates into CASSQGQGHYGYTF.